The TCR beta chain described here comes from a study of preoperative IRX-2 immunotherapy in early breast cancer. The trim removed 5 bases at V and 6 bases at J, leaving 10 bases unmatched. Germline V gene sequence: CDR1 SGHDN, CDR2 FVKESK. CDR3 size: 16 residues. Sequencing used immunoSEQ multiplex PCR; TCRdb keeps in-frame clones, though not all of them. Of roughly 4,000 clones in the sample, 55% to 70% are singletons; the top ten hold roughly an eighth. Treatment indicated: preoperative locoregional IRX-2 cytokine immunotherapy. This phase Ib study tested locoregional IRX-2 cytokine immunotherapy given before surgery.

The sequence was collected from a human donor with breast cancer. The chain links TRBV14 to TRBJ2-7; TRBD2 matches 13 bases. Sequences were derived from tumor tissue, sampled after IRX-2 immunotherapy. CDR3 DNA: TGTGCCAGCAGCGGACCGGGACTAGCGGGAATAGGCGAGCAGTACTTC. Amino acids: CASSGPGLAGIGEQYF.